This entry lists 17 T cell receptor beta chains sequenced from one sample in a study of cytomegalovirus exposure and HLA in healthy donors. This PCR relied on a set of 60 Vbeta primers and 13 Jbeta primers. Assay used: immunoSEQ multiplex PCR; TCRdb lists only in-frame clones, some missing. The sample shows approximately 160,000 clones, roughly 71% of them seen only once. Sequenced sample: PBMCs. These receptors originate from a male donor in good health and CMV-seropositive.

In the case of this clone: One end of the junction does not line up with germline, which may come from a read error. V and J are TRBV6-1 and TRBJ1-1; 7 bases are shared with TRBD1. In germline, CDR1 is MNHNS, CDR2 SASEGT. The CDR3 is 14 residues long. As DNA, the CDR3 is TGTGCCAGCAGCGAAGGGGGGACAGCCGCTGAAGCTTTCTTT. This encodes CASSEGGTAAEAFF.

This chain joins TRBV4-1 and TRBJ2-3; 7 positions agree with TRBD1. V shed 7 bases, J shed 4 bases, and the junction held 11 bases outside the gene matches. The germline V gene has CDR1 MGHRA and CDR2 YSYEKL. This CDR3 has 15 residues. In DNA, the CDR3 is TGCGCCAGCACCCAGAGCCAGGGGGAGTCAGATACGCAGTATTTT. Translated, it gives CASTQSQGESDTQYF.

This clone was seen more than once but under ten times. The chain is built from TRBV7-6 and TRBJ1-1, with 11 positions matching TRBD1. V shed 0 bases and J 0 bases; nucleotides not matched to a gene: 12. This CDR3 contains 20 residues. Germline lookup yields CDR1 SGHVS and CDR2 FNYEAQ. CDR3 sequence: CASSLARRTGGGWMNTEAFF. The CDR3 region has the DNA TGTGCCAGCAGCTTAGCTAGGAGGACAGGGGGCGGATGGATGAACACTGAAGCTTTCTTT.

The table lists this clone with a few counts. This chain links TRBV30 with TRBJ2-7; D is ambiguous. Germline-derived CDR1 and CDR2 are GTSNPN and SVGIG (reference sequence). The CDR3 runs 13 residues. Trimming took off 4 bases at V and 3 bases at J, with 13 bases between the two ends. The CDR3: CAWTRSISYEQYF. CDR3 sequence (DNA): TGTGCCTGGACGCGGAGTATTAGCTACGAGCAGTACTTC. Full variable domain (rest looked up from reference TRBV30 and TRBJ2-7): SQTIHQWPATLVQPVGSPLSLECTVEGTSNPNLYWYRQAAGRGLQLLFYSVGIGQISSEVPQNLSASRPQDRQFILSSKKLLLSDSGFYLCAWTRSISYEQYFGPGTRLTVT.

J is TRBJ2-7 and V is TRBV7-3; D possibly corresponds to TRBD2 (6 bases). V was cut by 0 bases and J by 6 bases, with 15 bases left in between. Germline CDR1 and CDR2: SGHTA and FQGTGA. CDR3 size: 15 residues. The CDR3 coding sequence is TGTGCCAGCAGCTTAACGGGGGGAGTCGGGGCCGAGCAGTACTTC. Translated, it gives CASSLTGGVGAEQYF.

This clone occurred once. The chain is built from TRBV5-1 and TRBJ2-1, with TRBD2 identical over 9 bases. The CDR3 sequence is 15 residues long. V gave up 2 bases and J gave up 4 bases; unmatched junction bases: 4. CDR1 and CDR2 from the germline V gene are SGHRS and YFSETQ. The CDR3 coding sequence is TGCGCCAGCAGCTTTAACAGCGGGGGGTACAATGAGCAGTTCTTC. As protein: CASSFNSGGYNEQFF.

The gene calls are TRBV5-1 and TRBJ1-3; no definite D call. This CDR3 comprises 15 residues. Germline CDR1 is SGHRS and CDR2 is YFSETQ. Trimming stripped 2 bases from V and 0 bases from J, with 9 bases between. CDR3 sequence reads: CASSFEGSSGNTIYF. The CDR3 region has the DNA TGCGCCAGCAGCTTCGAGGGTAGCTCTGGAAACACCATATATTTT.

The V gene is TRBV5-4, the J gene TRBJ1-4; TRBD1 might be the D (5 bases). The CDR3 totals 14 residues. V was clipped by 0 bases and J by 10 bases, with 13 bases between them. From germline, CDR1 is SGHNT and CDR2 YYREEE (reference sequence). CDR3: CASSLDQGVGKLFF. Here the CDR3 DNA reads TGTGCCAGCAGCTTGGATCAGGGCGTCGGAAAACTGTTTTTT.

The chain joins TRBV27 to TRBJ1-6; D is perhaps TRBD1 (6 bases). Germline assignment: CDR1 MNHEY and CDR2 SMNVEV (reference sequence). The ends were cut back, 2 bases at V and 2 bases at J, with 13 bases in the middle. The CDR3 runs 17 residues. The CDR3 reads CASSLMGGGPYNSPLHF. The CDR3 DNA is TGTGCCAGCAGTTTAATGGGCGGGGGCCCCTATAATTCACCCCTCCACTTT.

This chain joins TRBV5-1 and TRBJ1-2, with 7 bases matching TRBD1. Germline CDR1 and CDR2: SGHRS and YFSETQ. Germline trimming cut 0 bases from V and 6 bases from J; bases unmatched to any gene: 8. This CDR3 is built from 15 residues. For the CDR3, the DNA is TGCGCCAGCAGCTTGGGTACAGGGGAAGTTCATGGCTACACCTTC. It translates to CASSLGTGEVHGYTF.

Remarks on this clone: The same CDR3 arises from other DNA sequences in this sample as well. This chain joins TRBV6-5 and TRBJ1-1; D is uncertain. The CDR3 is 14 amino acids. With 0 bases removed from V and 1 base from J, the gap between germline ends came to 6 bases. CDR1 MNHEY and CDR2 SVGAGI come from the germline V gene. The CDR3 DNA reads as TGTGCCAGCAGTTACTCGAGAGGGAACACTGAAGCTTTCTTT. Translating gives CASSYSRGNTEAFF.

Only one count was recorded for this clone. The chain joins TRBV30 to TRBJ1-2, with TRBD1 matching 9 bases. The CDR3 is made up of 12 amino acids. Germline V gives CDR1 GTSNPN, CDR2 SVGIG (reference sequence). V was pared by 8 bases and J by 8 bases, with 9 bases of the junction left unmatched. The DNA for the CDR3 is TGTGCCGGCCCACAGGGGGCTTGGGGCTACACCTTC. Translation: CAGPQGAWGYTF.

This clone is a singleton in its sample. The genes are TRBV5-1 and TRBJ2-7, with 10 bases identical to TRBD2. Trimming at V came to 2 bases and at J to 6 bases, leaving 8 bases not matched to a gene. This CDR3 contains 15 residues. Germline V lookup: CDR1 SGHRS, CDR2 YFSETQ. CDR3: CASSFPSGGASEQYF. CDR3 nucleotide sequence: TGCGCCAGCAGCTTCCCCAGCGGGGGGGCCTCCGAGCAGTACTTC.

This clone has just a few counts. CDR3 in amino acids: CASSPAGTGLITEAFF. CDR3 DNA sequence: TGTGCCAGCAGCCCGGCGGGGACAGGGTTGATCACTGAAGCTTTCTTT. The rearrangement links TRBV9 to TRBJ1-1; 9 nucleotides align to TRBD1. CDR3 length: 16 amino acids. The trim removed 4 bases at V and 4 bases at J, leaving 11 bases unmatched. Germline V CDR1 and CDR2: SGDLS, YYNGEE.

The V gene is TRBV11-2, the J gene TRBJ1-1; possible D gene TRBD1, 6 bases. Deletions cut 6 bases from V and 10 bases from J, with 15 bases between. The CDR3 runs 12 residues. CDR1 is SGHAT, CDR2 FQNNGV, per germline. CDR3: CASSSPQGRAFF. In DNA, the CDR3 is TGTGCCAGCAGTTCTCCTCAGGGGAGAGCTTTCTTT.

The V gene is TRBV11-2, the J gene TRBJ2-5; 10 bases match TRBD2. CDR1 is SGHAT, CDR2 FQNNGV, per germline. The CDR3 has 14 residues. Trimming at V came to 6 bases and at J to 2 bases, leaving 3 bases not matched to a gene. The CDR3 nucleotides read TGTGCCAGCAGAGCGGGGGGGCGGCAAGAGACCCAGTACTTC. It codes for CASRAGGRQETQYF.

The chain carries TRBV5-1 and TRBJ1-1; D is possibly TRBD1 (6 bases). This CDR3 is 12 amino acids long. The V gene lost 4 bases and the J gene lost 8 bases, with 12 bases spanning the gap. Germline V gene sequence: CDR1 SGHRS, CDR2 YFSETQ. For the CDR3, the DNA is TGCGCCAGCAGCCAACAGGGCTGGGAAGCTTTCTTT. Residues: CASSQQGWEAFF.